The 16 T cell receptor beta chains below were found in one sample sequenced in a study of shared clonotypes between healthy human individuals. The protocol was immunoSEQ multiplex PCR, while the TCRdb copy is restricted to in-frame clones and leaves out a portion. The data contain about 670,000 clones, around 72% of them seen just once; the ten biggest clones take up around 1.8%. Input material: memory CD4+ T cells sorted from blood. Indicated subset: CD45RA-negative fraction. All receptors come from a woman aged 25-40 years in good health.

V gene TRBV19 combines with J gene TRBJ1-3; no reliable D call. This CDR3 spans 12 amino acids. V lost 9 bases to trimming and J lost 1 base, with 7 bases between them. In germline, CDR1 is LNHDA, CDR2 SQIVND (reference sequence). The CDR3 nucleotides read TGTGCCAGCGTGTCGTCTGGAAACACCATATATTTT. Amino acid sequence: CASVSSGNTIYF.

The chain recombines TRBV2 with TRBJ2-7, with D hard to call. Looked up from germline, CDR1 is SNHLY and CDR2 is FYNNEI. This CDR3 region has 12 residues. CDR3 sequence reads: CAGRQAIYEQYF. In nucleotides, the CDR3 is TGTGCTGGCCGGCAGGCAATTTACGAGCAGTACTTC.

V and J are TRBV10-3 and TRBJ1-3; 9 bases agree with TRBD1. In germline, CDR1 is ENHRY, CDR2 SYGVKD. The CDR3 has 13 residues. V lost 11 bases, J lost 0 bases, and 2 bases stayed unmatched. CDR3 loop: CASGQGSGNTIYF. Written as DNA, the CDR3 is TGTGCCTCGGGACAGGGCTCTGGAAACACCATATATTTT.

This chain links TRBV25-1 with TRBJ1-5; D is ambiguous. The CDR3 totals 12 residues. In germline, CDR1 is MGHDK, CDR2 SYGVNS. The germline V and J ends were trimmed by 6 bases and 9 bases, with 12 bases remaining between them. CDR3 nucleotide sequence: TGTGCCAGCAGGGAGGTGCGGGGGCCCCAGCATTTT. Translation: CASREVRGPQHF. The full variable domain, completed using reference TRBV25-1 and TRBJ1-5, is EADIYQTPRYLVIGTGKKITLECSQTMGHDKMYWYQQDPGMELHLIHYSYGVNSTEKGDLSSESTVSRIRTEHFPLTLESARPSHTSQYLCASREVRGPQHFGDGTRLSIL.

V usage is TRBV6-5 and J usage is TRBJ2-3, with D possibly called TRBD1 or TRBD2 (5 bases each). CDR1 MNHEY and CDR2 SVGAGI come from the germline V gene. The CDR3 consists of 14 residues. V lost 6 bases and J lost 2, with 12 bases in between. The chain's CDR3 is CASRKGPITDTQYF. For the CDR3, the DNA is TGTGCCAGCAGAAAGGGACCGATCACAGATACGCAGTATTTT.

The rearrangement links TRBV5-5 to TRBJ1-5, with D perhaps matching TRBD1 (5 bases). This CDR3 contains 14 residues. Trimming stripped 4 bases from V and 7 bases from J, with 15 bases between. The germline V gene encodes CDR1 SGHKS and CDR2 YYEKEE (reference sequence). The CDR3 nucleotides read TGTGCCAGCAGCCCTGTCGGGGGGAGGCAGCCCCAGCATTTT. Encoded protein: CASSPVGGRQPQHF.

This chain uses TRBV9 with TRBJ1-2; D call uncertain. Per germline, CDR1 SGDLS and CDR2 YYNGEE. This CDR3 is built from 15 residues. The V and J ends lost 3 bases and 4 bases respectively, with 16 bases between them. This CDR3 is CASSAVGGGGYGYTF. CDR3 nucleotides: TGTGCCAGCAGCGCCGTAGGCGGAGGAGGCTATGGCTACACCTTC.

The CDR3 here is CASSSQRDLEQYF. The CDR3 DNA is TGTGCCAGCAGCTCACAGCGGGACCTCGAGCAGTACTTC. The chain joins TRBV7-2 to TRBJ2-7, with 7 bases that match TRBD2. Germline V gene lookup returns CDR1 SGHTA and CDR2 FQGNSA. The CDR3 is made up of 13 amino acids. With 4 bases clipped from V and 6 bases from J, the junction kept 6 bases outside the gene matches.

This clone was detected once. The chain joins TRBV5-1 to TRBJ2-7, with D possibly matching TRBD2 (6 bases). V gave up 5 bases and J gave up 4 bases, with 13 bases separating them. The CDR3 has 13 residues. Germline values: CDR1 SGHRS, CDR2 YFSETQ. The chain's CDR3 is CASSISGGYEQYF. The CDR3 DNA reads TGCGCCAGCAGTATCTCAGGAGGGTACGAGCAGTACTTC.

The CDR3 sequence is CASSPRVAGGYTF. CDR3 bases: TGTGCCAGCAGCCCACGGGTGGCGGGTGGCTACACCTTC. The gene calls are TRBV5-4 and TRBJ1-2; D ambiguous. CDR3 length: 13 residues. Trimming removed 4 bases from V and 7 bases from J, with 14 bases in between. Germline V gene lookup returns CDR1 SGHNT and CDR2 YYREEE (reference sequence).

This clone appeared a few times. V gene TRBV7-6 combines with J gene TRBJ2-7; TRBD1 might be the D (6 bases). Per the germline V gene, CDR1 is SGHVS and CDR2 is FNYEAQ. The CDR3 has 14 residues. Trimming took 1 base from V and 3 from J, leaving 10 bases between them. As DNA, the CDR3 is TGTGCCAGCAGCTTAGGCAGGGGCAACTACGAGCAGTACTTC. Translating it yields CASSLGRGNYEQYF. Variable domain in full (rest from reference TRBV7-6 and TRBJ2-7): GAGVSQSPRYKVTKRGQDVALRCDPISGHVSLYWYRQALGQGPEFLTYFNYEAQQDKSGLPNDRFSAERPEGSISTLTIQRTEQRDSAMYRCASSLGRGNYEQYFGPGTRLTVT.

V gene TRBV19 combines with J gene TRBJ1-1; no firm D call. The CDR3 has 13 amino acids. CDR1 LNHDA and CDR2 SQIVND come from the germline V gene (reference sequence). With 6 bases removed from V and 5 bases from J, the gap between germline ends came to 13 bases. The CDR3 reads CASRGFSGTEAFF. The CDR3 DNA follows: TGTGCCAGTAGGGGCTTTTCGGGGACTGAAGCTTTCTTT.

The chain uses TRBV10-3 and TRBJ2-7; no definite D call. Trimming took 8 bases from V and 2 from J, leaving 16 bases between them. Germline V gene lookup returns CDR1 ENHRY and CDR2 SYGVKD. CDR3 length: 14 amino acids. Here the CDR3 DNA reads TGTGCCATCTCAACCCCCTCGAGACCCTACGAGCAGTACTTC. This translates into CAISTPSRPYEQYF.

This chain uses TRBV4-2 with TRBJ1-1; 8 bases match TRBD1. The CDR3 sequence is 14 residues long. Germline V gives CDR1 LGHNA, CDR2 YNFKEQ. The ends lost 3 bases at V and 5 bases at J; junction bases unmatched: 5. The CDR3 DNA follows: TGTGCCAGCAGCCACCCGACAGGGGAGACTGAAGCTTTCTTT. Amino acids: CASSHPTGETEAFF.

The V call is TRBV4-1, the J call TRBJ1-4; D gene unclear. The V end lost 3 bases, the J end lost 14 bases, and 16 bases lay between the germline ends. The CDR3 length is 13 residues. Germline loops: CDR1 MGHRA, CDR2 YSYEKL. The CDR3 DNA is TGCGCCAGCAGCCACGTCCCGTCTGGAAGGCTGTTTTTT. Its translation: CASSHVPSGRLFF.

The rearrangement uses TRBV2 and TRBJ1-4, with D perhaps matching TRBD1 (6 bases). This CDR3 region has 13 residues. Trimming pared 0 bases from V and 7 bases from J, leaving 6 bases between. The germline CDR1 and CDR2 sequences are SNHLY and FYNNEI. CDR3 protein: CASSEARGEKLFF. In DNA form, the CDR3 reads TGTGCCAGCAGTGAAGCCAGGGGTGAAAAACTGTTTTTT.